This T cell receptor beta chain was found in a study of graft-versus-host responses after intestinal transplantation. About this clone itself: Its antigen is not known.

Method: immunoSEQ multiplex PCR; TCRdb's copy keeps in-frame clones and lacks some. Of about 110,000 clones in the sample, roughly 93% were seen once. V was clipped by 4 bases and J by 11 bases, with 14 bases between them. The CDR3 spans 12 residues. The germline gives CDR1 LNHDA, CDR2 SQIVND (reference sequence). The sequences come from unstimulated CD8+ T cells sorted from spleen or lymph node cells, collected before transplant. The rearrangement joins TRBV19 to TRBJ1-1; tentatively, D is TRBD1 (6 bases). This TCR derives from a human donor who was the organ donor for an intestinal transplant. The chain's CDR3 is CASSSYREDAFF. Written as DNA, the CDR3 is TGTGCCAGTAGTAGTTACAGGGAGGACGCTTTCTTT.